The present T cell receptor (beta chain) was sequenced within a study of cytomegalovirus exposure and HLA in healthy donors (dated by TCRdb to the late 2010s). For the study in its entirety: According to an earlier analysis of 550 to 750 of the donors, roughly 180 million T cells yielded 100 million or so unique TCR beta sequences and 276 Gb of sequence data. About 300 gigabases of sequencing data and 70 million to 100 million unique TCR sequences were included in an early release covering 550 to 650 HLA-typed donors. Among the 398 genotyped donors, around 81% belonged to the genetic ancestry cluster associated with self-reported Caucasian donors. The study was designed to test whether signatures of past pathogen exposure could be identified by cataloging public T cell receptors. The study used immunosequencing to profile the T cell repertoires of approximately 690 subjects and linked those repertoires to cytomegalovirus serostatus. A separate validation cohort of over 95 different subjects was used in addition to the 666-subject first cohort. High-throughput TCR immunosequencing, statistical association of individual TCRs with disease status, and machine learning were combined to predict cytomegalovirus infection status. In a later analysis, previously published TCR beta repertoires from 670 or so donors were re-analyzed and high-resolution HLA genotyping was added so that TCR occurrence patterns could be studied. In the later analysis, no new phenotypic data were used to find candidate immune exposures; instead, reliance was placed on TCR beta sequences and their occurrence across donors. To decide whether each TCR beta V gene segment behaved as functional or pseudogenic, an earlier analysis of fewer than 750 of the donors relied on high-throughput TCR beta sequencing. Alongside the repertoire data, information on donor age, sex, ethnicity and CMV serostatus was compiled. A later genetic analysis took genome-wide SNP genotypes for about 55% of the 666 donors and used that subset as a discovery cohort. Every discovery cohort repertoire had been produced on one sequencing platform. Both class I and class II loci were covered by HLA typing, at four-digit resolution. The number of donors typed differed by locus, with about 629-640 for A, B, C, DRB1 and DQB1, approximately 500 for DQA1, some 570 for DPA1, and around 460 for DPB1. Four or five DR-DQ haplotypes were handled as single units for association and clustering because linkage in the cohort was strong. On average, roughly 200,000 unique TCR beta nucleotide sequences were sequenced per donor among 398 genotyped donors of the cohort, with roughly 18% of those sequences being non-productive. Beyond this particular receptor, the publication reports: Presence/absence analyses assumed roughly uniform sequencing depth across donors, an assumption that may not hold. A later analysis associated 16,951 TCR beta sequences with specific HLA alleles at a false discovery rate of 0.05. HLA typing was unavailable for some donors at each locus, so association tests used only the typed subset. Immune exposure information for the cohort was limited to CMV serostatus. This cohort had only TCR beta chains sequenced, and the lack of alpha or paired-chain data limited which features could be detected. In a later analysis, HLA-associated TCR beta chains were found to be more clonally expanded and to have lower generation probabilities than equally common non-associated chains. In a later analysis, several top co-occurrence clusters were reported to appear linked to parvovirus B19, influenza, CMV and Epstein-Barr virus. A later analysis found that TCR association rates varied across HLA loci, with DRB1 alleles showing the most associated TCRs and HLA-C alleles the fewest. A group of highly shared sequence variants was considered likely to be a technical artifact of the sequencing pipeline. The classifier was reported to diagnose cytomegalovirus status with high specificity and sensitivity in both the original and validation cohorts. The study listed 150 to 200 TCR beta chains as associated with cytomegalovirus. An association between a missense DCLRE1C variant and V-gene and J-gene trimming of TCR beta chains was found in a later genetic analysis and replicated in an independent cohort. Strong co-occurrence of HLA alleles, especially DR and DQ, made assigning TCR associations to individual alleles difficult. While some public TCRs were present in many individuals, most TCR sequences turned up only very rarely across donors. A later genetic analysis reported fewer N-insertions in productive TCRs among donors in an Asian-associated ancestry cluster than the roughly 670-donor mean. The authors suggested that the approach could potentially be generalized to other disease states and immunological phenotypes. In vitro tests confirmed that a few of the cytomegalovirus-associated TCR beta chains recognize cytomegalovirus antigens. Most CMV-associated TCR beta chains appeared to be HLA-restricted in a later analysis, and the HLA associations seemed to be driven largely by CMV exposure. A further reported finding was that TCR beta sequences accurately predicted the HLA-A and HLA-B alleles for most subjects in the first cohort. Broadly in line with IMGT annotations, most TCR beta V segments showed up in productive rearrangements about 87% or about 30% of the time in an earlier analysis of about 500 of the donors. Correlated functional status among segregating V segments might reflect linkage disequilibrium, but an unknown experimental factor could not be ruled out. Because counts were too low, 15 to 20 rarely observed V segments, including chromosome 9 orphons, were excluded from the earlier analysis of about 500 of the donors. The 87-base-pair reads could not distinguish some IMGT-functional V segments, including TRBV6-2 and TRBV6-3, so those segments were excluded.

This clone showed up just a few times. Its cognate antigen has yet to be identified. No base quality information exists; no much larger clone differs at one position. In total, 630 or so healthy bone marrow donors made up the cohort. At the time of sampling, all cohort members were nominally healthy, though unrecorded immune exposures were likely present. The donor tested CMV seronegative and was one of the 352 seronegative cohort members. A peripheral blood sample was provided by each donor, and peripheral blood mononuclear cells were used for TCR beta sequencing. Genomic DNA extraction from the blood cell samples was performed with the Qiagen DNeasy Blood Extraction Kit. The library was obtained by the immunoSEQ multiplex PCR assay. For the multiplex PCR, a mixture combining 60 forward primers for TCR Vbeta segments and 13 reverse primers for TCR Jbeta segments was used. The CDR3 region of rearranged TCR beta genes was amplified from genomic DNA by a multiplex PCR assay. The Illumina HiSeq System was used to sequence the amplified TCR beta libraries as 87-base-pair reads. As for the authors' bioinformatics: A later analysis tallied 75 million to 85 million unique TCR beta chains across the 666 repertoires, and approximately 9.9 million of those chains were shared by two or more donors. A nearest-neighbor algorithm error-corrected the raw reads and collapsed the reads into unique sequences, merging closely related sequences to remove PCR and sequencing errors. V, D and J gene segments were assigned by aligning CDR3 sequences to IMGT reference sequences. For a sequence to be retained, a match of at least six nucleotides was required to both a V gene segment and a J gene segment. Rearrangements were classified as productive when the CDR3 lacked stop codons and remained in frame with V and J, and all other rearrangements were classified as non-productive. CDR3 was defined by IMGT convention, running from the second conserved V-encoded cysteine to the conserved J-encoded phenylalanine. The earlier analysis of 587 of the donors excluded any sequence lacking an unambiguous match to a single V gene segment. In an earlier analysis of some 590 of the donors, a V segment was called functional when productive rearrangements were above 56.7%, and segregating when the standard deviation between donors exceeded 5%. A statistical classification framework was developed to diagnose cytomegalovirus status using the catalog of TCR beta chain sequences. In a later analysis, TCR nucleotide sequences were compared against IMGT/GENE-DB human TR gene sequences so that V and J genes could be assigned. In a later analysis, CDR3 sequences and most-parsimonious VDJ recombination scenarios were assigned using the TCRdist pipeline. A later analysis defined each TCR beta chain by its CDR3 amino acid sequence plus V-gene family, and excluded reads lacking a unique V-gene family. A later analysis removed 450 to 600 highly shared, low-generation-probability nucleotide sequences to deal with suspected cross-contamination and a sequencing artifact. A later analysis calculated a clonal expansion index for each public chain from normalized within-repertoire ranks of inferred template counts. Generation probabilities in a later analysis came from a VDJ recombination model fitted to out-of-frame rearrangements, and those results were checked against IGoR. In a later analysis, TCR-TCR, TCR-HLA and TCR-CMV co-occurrence was scored with hypergeometric tests, and a repertoire-size bias correction was applied to TCR pairs. In a later analysis, false discovery rates were estimated by permuting HLA or CMV assignments 20 times. In a later analysis, co-occurring TCRs were grouped using DBSCAN, with TCRdist sequence similarity added in when clustering inside HLA-allele-positive subsets. Co-occurrence clustering excluded repertoires with fewer than 30,000 or more than 120,000 public chains, plus five with anomalous nucleotide sharing. TCRdb limited this immuneACCESS table to in-frame rearrangements with V and J called. A share of clones is missing; checked studies link under half to unresolved V genes, and the rest is unexplained. The V and J calls and clone size were taken over from that table, and D and trimming were inferred from the DNA. A total of about 100,000 clones appear in this sample, approximately 80% of them only once. The top ten clonotypes cover 4.2% of the sample.

Looking up the germline V gene (reference sequence) yields CDR1 SGHAT and CDR2 FQDESV. At the junction V is shortened by 8 bases and J by 4 bases, with 23 bases in between. From its cysteine to its phenylalanine, the CDR3 spans 16 amino acids. Kept here is only the CDR3 DNA, which spans 48 bases and is read in frame from base 1. The receptor comes from a male donor in good health and CMV-seronegative. Rearrangement joined TRBV11-1 to TRBJ2-5, and perhaps TRBD1 as D gene, on 6 matching bases. The sequenced sample consisted of PBMCs. The CDR3 region has the sequence CASHAWGPLSPETQYF. The DNA sequence is TGTGCCAGCCACGCCTGGGGGCCCCTGAGTCCAGAGACCCAGTACTTC.